The 20 T cell receptor beta chains below come from one sample, sequenced in a study of STAT5B mutations in CD4+ large granular lymphocyte leukemia. The repertoire was sequenced with immunoSEQ multiplex PCR; TCRdb's copy has only in-frame clones and lacks some. The data hold about 30,000 clones, with approximately 79% observed a single time. The sequencing sample was made of CD4+ T cells from blood buffy coats. Source of these receptors: a human donor in good health.

This clone was detected a few times. The genes are TRBV10-3 and TRBJ2-7, with 7 positions matching TRBD1. V lost 6 bases and J lost 4; bases outside the gene matches: 3. This CDR3 spans 12 amino acids. The germline V gene has CDR1 ENHRY and CDR2 SYGVKD. In nucleotides, the CDR3 is TGTGCCATCAGCATGGACAGGTACGAGCAGTACTTC. This codes for CAISMDRYEQYF.

This CDR3 reads CASSLLVAGDRDEQFF. CDR3 DNA: TGTGCCAGCAGCTTATTGGTGGCAGGGGATCGAGATGAGCAGTTCTTC. The rearrangement uses TRBV7-9 and TRBJ2-1, with a possible D match to TRBD1 (6 bases). Germline V gene sequence: CDR1 SEHNR, CDR2 FQNEAQ (reference sequence). With 2 bases removed from V and 8 bases from J, the gap between germline ends came to 19 bases. This CDR3 has 16 residues.

The J gene is TRBJ2-1, the V gene TRBV15; D possibly uses TRBD1 or TRBD2 (5 bases each). The CDR3 consists of 15 residues. V lost 8 bases and J 0 bases, leaving 14 bases between the germline ends. Per germline, CDR1 LNHNV and CDR2 YYDKDF (reference sequence). The CDR3 DNA sequence: TGTGCCACCGAGAGGGGTACCCACTCCTACAATGAGCAGTTCTTC. Protein: CATERGTHSYNEQFF.

The chain links TRBV5-1 to TRBJ1-4; 7 bases align to TRBD1. CDR3 size: 15 residues. The V gene end was trimmed by 0 bases and the J gene end by 7 bases; junction bases not matched to a gene: 6. CDR1 and CDR2 (germline): SGHRS, YFSETQ. DNA for the CDR3: TGCGCCAGCAGCTTGGAAGGGGGCGACGGTGAAAAACTGTTTTTT. This sequence encodes CASSLEGGDGEKLFF.

To note about this clone: The junction and the germline gene differ at one end; a read error may be behind it. The CDR3 region is CASSSGPSNRPQHF. DNA for the CDR3: TGTGCCAGCAGCTCGGGACCGTCCAATCGGCCCCAGCATTTT. The rearrangement uses TRBV7-2 and TRBJ1-5, with a possible D match to TRBD1 (5 bases). The CDR3 has 14 amino acids. Germline CDR1 and CDR2: SGHTA and FQGNSA.

This clone was detected only a few times. This rearrangement joins TRBV2 to TRBJ2-6; D remains ambiguous. Germline assignment: CDR1 SNHLY and CDR2 FYNNEI. This CDR3 comprises 15 residues. V was pared by 5 bases and J by 0 bases, with 8 bases between. CDR3 amino acids: CASSPDNSGANVLTF. CDR3 DNA sequence: TGTGCCAGCAGTCCCGACAACTCTGGGGCCAACGTCCTGACTTTC. Based on the CDR3 plus reference TRBV2 and TRBJ2-6, the full variable domain is EPEVTQTPSHQVTQMGQEVILRCVPISNHLYFYWYRQILGQKVEFLVSFYNNEISEKSEIFDDQFSVERPDGSNFTLKIRSTKLEDSAMYFCASSPDNSGANVLTFGAGSRLTVL.

The rearrangement joins TRBV30 to TRBJ1-1; D gene uncertain. The CDR3 is 13 residues long. V dropped 4 bases and J dropped 4 bases, with 13 bases sitting between them. Looked up from germline, CDR1 is GTSNPN and CDR2 is SVGIG (reference sequence). The CDR3 here is CAWTTGWGTEAFF. The CDR3 nucleotides are TGTGCCTGGACAACCGGGTGGGGCACTGAAGCTTTCTTT.

The rearrangement links TRBV2 to TRBJ2-7; possibly TRBD1 for D (5 bases). The V gene lost 2 bases and the J gene lost 0 bases, with 11 bases spanning the gap. The germline V gene encodes CDR1 SNHLY and CDR2 FYNNEI. The CDR3 length is 15 residues. CDR3 DNA sequence: TGTGCCAGCAGTGAATGGGGCCTCCTCTCCTACGAGCAGTACTTC. Its protein is CASSEWGLLSYEQYF.

The rearrangement joins TRBV5-1 to TRBJ1-2; no clear D. The CDR3 spans 14 residues. Trimming took 6 bases from V and 2 from J, leaving 14 bases between them. CDR1 is SGHRS and CDR2 is YFSETQ in the germline V gene. The CDR3 nucleotides read TGCGCCAGCACAGATGTGGGAGGGAACTATGGCTACACCTTC. Translating gives CASTDVGGNYGYTF.

This clone was counted only a few times. The chain is built from TRBV7-8 and TRBJ2-5; D might be TRBD2 (7 bases). This CDR3 region has 15 residues. The germline V gene has CDR1 SGHVS and CDR2 FQNEAQ. Trimming took off 5 bases at V and 5 bases at J, with 18 bases between the two ends. The CDR3 DNA reads TGTGCCAGCAGCCTGCTAGCACGGGGGGCGGAGACCCAGTACTTC. It specifies CASSLLARGAETQYF.

V gene TRBV11-1 combines with J gene TRBJ2-1; D gene ambiguous. Germline V gene sequence: CDR1 SGHAT, CDR2 FQDESV (reference sequence). This CDR3 is 12 amino acids long. V lost 2 bases and J lost 10, with 9 bases in between. The CDR3 sequence: CASSLFQAEQFF. The CDR3 DNA reads TGTGCCAGCAGCTTATTTCAGGCGGAGCAGTTCTTC.

This chain uses TRBV5-6 with TRBJ2-4; D remains ambiguous. The CDR3 loop spans 14 amino acids. The germline V gene has CDR1 SGHDT and CDR2 YYEEEE. Trimming took off 0 bases at V and 3 bases at J, with 7 bases between the two ends. The CDR3 sequence: CASSLGGSKNIQYF. CDR3 nucleotide sequence: TGTGCCAGCAGCTTGGGGGGTAGCAAAAACATTCAGTACTTC.

V usage is TRBV6-5 and J usage is TRBJ2-5, with 8 bases lining up with TRBD1. The CDR3 loop spans 15 amino acids. V shed 4 bases, J shed 5 bases, and the junction held 9 bases outside the gene matches. CDR1 and CDR2 from the germline V gene are MNHEY and SVGAGI. This chain's CDR3 is CASSSSDRGGETQYF. The CDR3 DNA follows: TGTGCCAGCAGTTCCTCAGACAGGGGCGGGGAGACCCAGTACTTC.

The V gene is TRBV6-5, the J gene TRBJ2-7; 11 bases match TRBD1. Trimming took 5 bases from V and 3 from J; bases not matched to a gene: 6. The length of the CDR3 is 15 residues. The V gene's germline CDR1 is MNHEY and CDR2 SVGAGI. This CDR3 is CASSAGTGGIYEQYF. Written as DNA, the CDR3 is TGTGCCAGCAGTGCCGGGACAGGGGGTATCTACGAGCAGTACTTC.

V is TRBV5-5 and J is TRBJ2-1; either TRBD1 or TRBD2 may supply D (5 bases each). The CDR3 sequence is 16 residues long. Looked up from germline, CDR1 is SGHKS and CDR2 is YYEKEE (reference sequence). V was cut by 4 bases and J by 0 bases, with 14 bases left in between. The DNA of the CDR3 is TGTGCCAGCAGCGGGGGACGGGATAGCTCCTACAATGAGCAGTTCTTC. Its translation: CASSGGRDSSYNEQFF. Drawing the rest from reference TRBV5-5 and TRBJ2-1, the complete variable domain is DAGVTQSPTHLIKTRGQQVTLRCSPISGHKSVSWYQQVLGQGPQFIFQYYEKEERGRGNFPDRFSARQFPNYSSELNVNALLLGDSALYLCASSGGRDSSYNEQFFGPGTRLTVL.

The rearrangement joins TRBV5-1 to TRBJ1-1; D possibly corresponds to TRBD1 (6 bases). With 4 bases removed from V and 3 bases from J, the gap between germline ends came to 19 bases. Per germline, CDR1 SGHRS and CDR2 YFSETQ. CDR3 length: 16 amino acids. CDR3 residues: CASSTGQLLRDTEAFF. The CDR3 DNA follows: TGCGCCAGCAGCACCGGACAGCTCCTCCGAGACACTGAAGCTTTCTTT. Supplemented by reference TRBV5-1 and TRBJ1-1, the full variable domain reads KAGVTQTPRYLIKTRGQQVTLSCSPISGHRSVSWYQQTPGQGLQFLFEYFSETQRNKGNFPGRFSGRQFSNSRSEMNVSTLELGDSALYLCASSTGQLLRDTEAFFGQGTRLTVV.

The chain combines TRBV29-1 with TRBJ2-2; D perhaps matches TRBD1 (5 bases). The CDR3 length is 14 residues. Deletions cut 1 base from V and 6 bases from J, with 12 bases between. CDR1 is SQVTM, CDR2 ANQGSEA, per germline. The CDR3 spells CSVEAQGASGELFF. CDR3 bases: TGCAGCGTTGAAGCCCAGGGTGCGTCCGGGGAGCTGTTTTTT.

V usage is TRBV19 and J usage is TRBJ2-5, with D possibly being TRBD2 (6 bases). There are 14 residues in the CDR3. Germline values: CDR1 LNHDA, CDR2 SQIVND (reference sequence). V was pared by 4 bases and J by 5 bases, with 14 bases between. CDR3: CASSTRRGGETQYF. The CDR3 DNA reads as TGTGCCAGTAGTACAAGGAGGGGCGGCGAGACCCAGTACTTC.

The genes are TRBV15 and TRBJ2-2; possible D gene TRBD2, 5 bases. This CDR3 is 14 amino acids long. CDR1 and CDR2 from the germline V gene are LNHNV and YYDKDF (reference sequence). V lost 3 bases to trimming and J lost 2 bases, with 7 bases between them. DNA for the CDR3: TGTGCCACCAGCAGGGGAGTTAACACCGGGGAGCTGTTTTTT. Its protein is CATSRGVNTGELFF. Using reference TRBV15 and TRBJ2-2 for the parts outside the CDR3, the full variable domain is DAMVIQNPRYQVTQFGKPVTLSCSQTLNHNVMYWYQQKSSQAPKLLFHYYDKDFNNEADTPDNFQSRRPNTSFCFLDIRSPGLGDTAMYLCATSRGVNTGELFFGEGSRLTVL.

This chain connects TRBV5-1 to TRBJ2-3, with D tentatively TRBD2 (6 bases). Germline CDR1 and CDR2: SGHRS and YFSETQ. V was trimmed by 2 bases and J by 1 base, leaving 11 bases between them. The CDR3 length is 15 residues. The CDR3 protein is CASSFGGDRTDTQYF. For the CDR3, the DNA is TGCGCCAGCAGCTTTGGCGGGGATCGCACAGATACGCAGTATTTT. Based on the CDR3 plus reference TRBV5-1 and TRBJ2-3, the full variable domain is KAGVTQTPRYLIKTRGQQVTLSCSPISGHRSVSWYQQTPGQGLQFLFEYFSETQRNKGNFPGRFSGRQFSNSRSEMNVSTLELGDSALYLCASSFGGDRTDTQYFGPGTRLTVL.